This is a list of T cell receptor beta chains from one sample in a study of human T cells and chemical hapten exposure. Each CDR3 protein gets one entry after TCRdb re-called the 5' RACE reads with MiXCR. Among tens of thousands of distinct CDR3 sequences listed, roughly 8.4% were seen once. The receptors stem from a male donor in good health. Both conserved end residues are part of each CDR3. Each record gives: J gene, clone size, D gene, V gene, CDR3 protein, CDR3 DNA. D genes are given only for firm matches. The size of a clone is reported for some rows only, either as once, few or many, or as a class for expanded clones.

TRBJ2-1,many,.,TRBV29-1,CSGGAEYNEQFF,TGCAGCGGGGGGGCAGAATACAATGAGCAGTTCTTC
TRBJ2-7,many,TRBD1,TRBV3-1,CASSQGGQVSYEQYF,TGTGCCAGCAGCCAAGGGGGACAGGTCTCCTACGAGCAGTACTTC
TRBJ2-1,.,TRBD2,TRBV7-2,CASSSRSWASGRSEQFF,TGTGCCAGCAGCTCTAGGAGCTGGGCTAGCGGGAGGAGTGAGCAGTTCTTC
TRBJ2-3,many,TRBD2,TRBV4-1,CASSQDFSGRAGGTDTQYF,TGCGCCAGCAGCCAAGATTTTAGCGGGAGGGCCGGGGGGACAGATACGCAGTATTTT
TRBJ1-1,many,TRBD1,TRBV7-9,CASSLGSGRGPTEAFF,TGTGCCAGCAGCTTAGGTTCGGGGAGGGGGCCTACTGAAGCTTTCTTT
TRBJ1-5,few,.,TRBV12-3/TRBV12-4,CASSFGMDQPQHF,TGTGCCAGCAGTTTCGGGATGGATCAGCCCCAGCATTTT
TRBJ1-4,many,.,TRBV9,CASSAEQGVWEKLFF,TGTGCCAGCAGCGCGGAACAGGGTGTCTGGGAAAAACTGTTTTTT
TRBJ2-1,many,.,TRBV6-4,CASSRSSEGHNEQFF,TGTGCCAGCAGTCGATCTAGTGAGGGGCACAATGAGCAGTTCTTC
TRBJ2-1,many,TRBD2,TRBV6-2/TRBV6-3,CASSLLAEPNEQFF,TGTGCCAGCAGTCTTCTAGCGGAGCCCAATGAGCAGTTCTTC
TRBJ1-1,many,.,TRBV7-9,CASSLAQWGNTEAFF,TGTGCCAGCAGCTTAGCGCAATGGGGAAACACTGAAGCTTTCTTT
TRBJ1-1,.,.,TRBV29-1,CSVDPGLNTEAFF,TGCAGCGTTGACCCAGGGTTGAACACTGAAGCTTTCTTT
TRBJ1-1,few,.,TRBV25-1,CASSEWAGKATEAFF,TGTGCCAGCAGTGAATGGGCAGGGAAGGCCACTGAAGCTTTCTTT
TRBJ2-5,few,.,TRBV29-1,CSVEDWGSGAKETQYF,TGCAGCGTTGAAGATTGGGGTTCGGGAGCCAAAGAGACCCAGTACTTC
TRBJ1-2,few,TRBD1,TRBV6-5,CASSYSTGQGGYGDTF,TGTGCCAGCAGTTACTCCACGGGACAGGGGGGCTATGGCGACACCTTC
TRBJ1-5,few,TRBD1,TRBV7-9,CASSSKGADQPQHF,TGTGCCAGCAGCTCCAAGGGGGCCGATCAGCCCCAGCATTTT
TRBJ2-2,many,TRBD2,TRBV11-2,CASTRLAGGGGTGELFF,TGTGCCAGCACCCGACTAGCGGGGGGCGGGGGGACCGGGGAGCTGTTTTTT
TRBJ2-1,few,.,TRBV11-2,CASSSRTLYNEQFF,TGTGCCAGCAGCTCCAGGACGCTCTACAATGAGCAGTTCTTC
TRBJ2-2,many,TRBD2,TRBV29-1,CSAALAGGQDTGELFF,TGCAGCGCCGCGCTAGCGGGGGGGCAGGACACCGGGGAGCTGTTTTTT
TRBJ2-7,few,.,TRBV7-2,CASSQVITYEQYF,TGTGCCAGCAGCCAGGTAATCACCTACGAGCAGTACTTC
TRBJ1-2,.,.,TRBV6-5,CPGMGGYTF,TGTCCCGGAATGGGGGGCTACACCTTC
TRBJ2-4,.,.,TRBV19,CASSIGQGGKNIQYF,TGTGCCAGTAGTATAGGACAGGGAGGGAAAAACATTCAGTACTTC
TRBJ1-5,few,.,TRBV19,CASSSAAPVSESQHF,TGTGCCAGTAGTTCCGCGGCCCCGGTTAGCGAGTCCCAGCATTTT
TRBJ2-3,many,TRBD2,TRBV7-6,CASSFRPFTSGGTADTQYF,TGTGCCAGCAGCTTTAGGCCCTTCACTAGCGGGGGTACGGCGGATACGCAGTATTTT
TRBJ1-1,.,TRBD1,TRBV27,CASSPPRGRGTEAFF,TGTGCCAGCAGTCCCCCCAGGGGGCGGGGAACTGAAGCTTTCTTT
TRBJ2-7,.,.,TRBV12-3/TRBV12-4,CASSYRTYEQYF,TGTGCCAGCAGTTATCGAACCTACGAGCAGTACTTC
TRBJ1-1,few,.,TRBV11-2,CASSLAQMNTEAFF,TGTGCCAGCAGCTTAGCGCAGATGAACACTGAAGCTTTCTTT
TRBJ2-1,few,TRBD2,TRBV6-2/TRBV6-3,CASSYSTGLAGGESNEQFF,TGTGCCAGCAGTTACTCGACGGGACTAGCGGGAGGGGAAAGCAATGAGCAGTTCTTC
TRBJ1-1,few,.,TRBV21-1,CASSKEGPNTEAFF,TGTGCCAGCAGCAAGGAAGGGCCGAACACTGAAGCTTTCTTT
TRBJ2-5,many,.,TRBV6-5,CASSYQGRTQETQYF,TGTGCCAGCAGTTATCAGGGAAGGACACAAGAGACCCAGTACTTC
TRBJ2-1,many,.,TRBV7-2,CASSLRLARGNEQFF,TGTGCCAGCAGCTTACGGCTAGCCCGGGGGAATGAGCAGTTCTTC
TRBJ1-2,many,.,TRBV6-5,CASIQGSLYTF,TGTGCCAGCATACAGGGCTCACTCTACACCTTC
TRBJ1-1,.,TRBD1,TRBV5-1,CASSPYWTGTKQGTEAFF,TGCGCCAGCAGCCCTTACTGGACAGGGACGAAACAGGGCACTGAAGCTTTCTTT
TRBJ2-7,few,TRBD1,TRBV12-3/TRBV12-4,CASSLRGRDSSYEQYF,TGTGCCAGCAGTTTAAGGGGCCGGGACAGCTCCTACGAGCAGTACTTC
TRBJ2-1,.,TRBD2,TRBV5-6,CASSLDSGGAGEQFF,TGTGCCAGCAGCTTGGATAGCGGGGGGGCCGGGGAGCAGTTCTTC